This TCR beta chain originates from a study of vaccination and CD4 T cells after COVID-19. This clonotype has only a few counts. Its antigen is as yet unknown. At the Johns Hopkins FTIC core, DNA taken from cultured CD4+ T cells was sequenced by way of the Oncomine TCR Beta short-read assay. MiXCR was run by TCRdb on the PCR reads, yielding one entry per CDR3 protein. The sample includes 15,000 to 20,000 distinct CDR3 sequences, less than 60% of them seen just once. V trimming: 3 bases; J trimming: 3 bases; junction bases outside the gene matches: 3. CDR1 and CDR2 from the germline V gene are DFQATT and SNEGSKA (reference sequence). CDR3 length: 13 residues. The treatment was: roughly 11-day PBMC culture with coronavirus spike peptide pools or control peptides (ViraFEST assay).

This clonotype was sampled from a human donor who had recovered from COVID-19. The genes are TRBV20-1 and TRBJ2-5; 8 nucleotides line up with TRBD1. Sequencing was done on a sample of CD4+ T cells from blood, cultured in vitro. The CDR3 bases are TGCAGTGCTAGGCTGACAGGGGAAGAGACCCAGTACTTC. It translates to CSARLTGEETQYF.